The following is a T cell receptor beta chain sequence with its context. TCRdb passed the 5' RACE reads through MiXCR, listing each CDR3 protein once. The sample has about 400,000 distinct CDR3 sequences; 11% are singletons. This entry comes from a study of T cells after yellow fever vaccination. Study as a whole: Libraries from low-cell-number fractions were prepared with the SMART-Seq v4 Ultra Low Input RNA kit.

Trimming cost V 4 bases and J 3 bases, with 13 bases left between them. The V gene's germline CDR1 is SEHNR and CDR2 FQNEAQ (reference sequence). The CDR3 contains 14 residues. This material consisted of PBMCs, taken on the day of the first yellow fever vaccination. The gene calls are TRBV7-9 and TRBJ2-7; D may be TRBD1 (6 bases). This TCR was sampled from a man aged 18 to 30 who received the YFV17D yellow fever vaccine. The CDR3 loop reads CASSSPPDSYEQYF. CDR3 DNA: TGTGCCAGCAGCTCCCCTCCGGACAGCTACGAGCAGTACTTC. The entire variable domain, with the rest obtained from reference TRBV7-9 and TRBJ2-7, is as follows: DTGVSQNPRHKITKRGQNVTFRCDPISEHNRLYWYRQTLGQGPEFLTYFQNEAQLEKSRLLSDRFSAERPKGSFSTLEIQRTEQGDSAMYLCASSSPPDSYEQYFGPGTRLTVT.